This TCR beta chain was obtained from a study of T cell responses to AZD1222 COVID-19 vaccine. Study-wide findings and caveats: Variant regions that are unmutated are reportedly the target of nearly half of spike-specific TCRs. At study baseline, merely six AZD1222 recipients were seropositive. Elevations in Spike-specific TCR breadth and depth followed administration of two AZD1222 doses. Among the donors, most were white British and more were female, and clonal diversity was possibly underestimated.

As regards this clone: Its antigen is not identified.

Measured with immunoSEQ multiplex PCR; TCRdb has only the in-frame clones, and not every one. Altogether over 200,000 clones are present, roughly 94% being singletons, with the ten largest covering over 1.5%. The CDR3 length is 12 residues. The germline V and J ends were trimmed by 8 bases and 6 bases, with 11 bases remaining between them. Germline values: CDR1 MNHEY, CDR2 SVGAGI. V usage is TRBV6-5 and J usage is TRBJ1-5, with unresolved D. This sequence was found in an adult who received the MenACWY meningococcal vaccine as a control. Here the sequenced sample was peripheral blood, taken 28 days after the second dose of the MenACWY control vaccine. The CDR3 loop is CASASYLQPQHF. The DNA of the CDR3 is TGTGCCAGCGCCTCTTATCTTCAGCCCCAGCATTTT.